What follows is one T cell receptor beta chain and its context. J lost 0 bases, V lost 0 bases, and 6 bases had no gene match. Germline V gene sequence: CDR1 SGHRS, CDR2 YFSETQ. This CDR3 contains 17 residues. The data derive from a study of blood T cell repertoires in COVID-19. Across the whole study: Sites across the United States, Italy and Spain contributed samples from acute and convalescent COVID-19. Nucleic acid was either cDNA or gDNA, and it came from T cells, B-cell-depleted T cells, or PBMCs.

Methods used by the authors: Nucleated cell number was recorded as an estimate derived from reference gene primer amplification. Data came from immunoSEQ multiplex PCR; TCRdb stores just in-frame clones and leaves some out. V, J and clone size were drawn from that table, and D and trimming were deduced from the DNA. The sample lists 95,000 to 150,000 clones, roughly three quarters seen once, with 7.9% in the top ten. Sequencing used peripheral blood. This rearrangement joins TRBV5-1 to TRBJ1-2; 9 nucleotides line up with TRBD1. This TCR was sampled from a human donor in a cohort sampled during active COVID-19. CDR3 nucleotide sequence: TGCGCCAGCAGCTTGGAAGGGACAGGGATTTCTAACTATGGCTACACCTTC. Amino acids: CASSLEGTGISNYGYTF.